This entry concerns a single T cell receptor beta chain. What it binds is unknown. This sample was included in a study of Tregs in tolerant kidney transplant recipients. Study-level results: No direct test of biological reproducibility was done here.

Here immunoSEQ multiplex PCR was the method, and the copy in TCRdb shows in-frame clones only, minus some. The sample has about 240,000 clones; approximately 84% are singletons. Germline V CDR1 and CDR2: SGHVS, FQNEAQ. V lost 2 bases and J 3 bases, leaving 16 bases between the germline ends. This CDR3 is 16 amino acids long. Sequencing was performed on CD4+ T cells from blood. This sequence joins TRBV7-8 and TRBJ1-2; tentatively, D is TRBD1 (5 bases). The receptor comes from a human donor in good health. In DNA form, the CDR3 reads TGTGCCAGCAGCTTATGGCAGGGAAGTCAAGACTATGGCTACACCTTC. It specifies CASSLWQGSQDYGYTF.